The sequence of this T cell receptor (beta chain) was determined in a study of T cell responses to AZD1222 COVID-19 vaccine. Only in-frame clones appear in the TCRdb table, and some are missing; sequencing was by immunoSEQ multiplex PCR. The sample holds about 79,000 clones, around four fifths seen once. Germline CDR1 reads GTSNPN; CDR2 reads SVGIG (reference sequence). CDR3 length equals 17 residues. Trimming removed 1 base from V and 0 bases from J, with 18 bases in between. This chain uses TRBV30 with TRBJ1-2; D unresolved. This clonotype was sampled from an adult who received the AZD1222 COVID-19 vaccine. This sample comprised peripheral blood, obtained 28 days after the second AZD1222 dose. The CDR3 region has the DNA TGTGCCTGGAGTGACGTGGGGTTACGAGACGCTAACTATGGCTACACCTTC. Translated: CAWSDVGLRDANYGYTF.